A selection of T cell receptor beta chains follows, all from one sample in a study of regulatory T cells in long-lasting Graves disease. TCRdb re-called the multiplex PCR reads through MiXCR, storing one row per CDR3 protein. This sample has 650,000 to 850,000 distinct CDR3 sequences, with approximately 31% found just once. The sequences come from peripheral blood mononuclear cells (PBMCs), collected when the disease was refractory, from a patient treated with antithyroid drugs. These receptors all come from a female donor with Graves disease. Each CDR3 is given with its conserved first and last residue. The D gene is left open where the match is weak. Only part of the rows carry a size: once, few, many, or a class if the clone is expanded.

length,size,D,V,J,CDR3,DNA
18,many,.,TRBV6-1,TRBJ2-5,CASSPGTQTRLYQETQYF,TGTGCCAGCAGTCCCGGGACCCAGACTAGGTTGTACCAAGAGACCCAGTACTTC
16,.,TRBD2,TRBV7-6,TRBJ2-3,CASSPIGLAGTDTQYF,TGTGCCAGCAGCCCAATAGGGCTAGCGGGGACAGATACGCAGTATTTT
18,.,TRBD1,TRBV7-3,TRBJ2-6,CASSFRDREHSGANVLTF,TGTGCCAGCAGCTTCAGGGACAGGGAACACTCTGGGGCCAACGTCCTGACTTTC
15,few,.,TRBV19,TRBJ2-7,CASTPGQTSSYEQYF,TGTGCCAGTACCCCGGGACAGACTAGCTCCTACGAGCAGTACTTC
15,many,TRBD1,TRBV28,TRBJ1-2,CASTPGQGARGGYTF,TGTGCCAGCACGCCGGGACAGGGGGCGCGTGGCGGCTACACCTTC
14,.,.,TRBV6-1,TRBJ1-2,CASRSGQSNYGYTF,TGTGCCAGCAGATCAGGACAGAGCAACTATGGCTACACCTTC
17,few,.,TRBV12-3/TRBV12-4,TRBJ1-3,CASSLAVGRGNGNTIYF,TGTGCCAGCAGTTTGGCTGTCGGCAGGGGCAACGGAAACACCATATATTTT
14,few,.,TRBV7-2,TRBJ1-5,CASSFASHNQPQHF,TGTGCCAGCAGCTTCGCGTCCCACAATCAGCCCCAGCATTTT
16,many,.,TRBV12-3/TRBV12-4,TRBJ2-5,CASSSWGGPSRETQYF,TGTGCCAGCAGTTCCTGGGGGGGGCCTTCCCGGGAGACCCAGTACTTC
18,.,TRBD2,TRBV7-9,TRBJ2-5,CASSLVTSGRAGRETQYF,TGTGCCAGCAGCTTAGTTACTAGCGGGAGGGCCGGCCGGGAGACCCAGTACTTC
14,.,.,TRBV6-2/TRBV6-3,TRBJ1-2,CASSYSAGLGGYTF,TGTGCCAGCAGTTACTCGGCAGGGTTAGGTGGCTACACCTTC
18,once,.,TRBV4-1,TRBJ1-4,CASSQDPSLAGSNEKLFF,TGCGCCAGCAGCCAAGATCCAAGTTTGGCCGGGAGTAATGAAAAACTGTTTTTT
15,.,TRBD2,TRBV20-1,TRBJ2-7,CSASSSGRGTYEQYF,TGCAGTGCTAGTTCTAGCGGGAGAGGGACCTACGAGCAGTACTTC
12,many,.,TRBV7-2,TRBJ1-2,CASRGDPYGYTF,TGTGCCAGCCGCGGAGATCCATATGGCTACACCTTC
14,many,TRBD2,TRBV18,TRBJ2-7,CASSPTSGPYEQYF,TGTGCCAGCTCACCAACTAGCGGGCCCTACGAGCAGTACTTC
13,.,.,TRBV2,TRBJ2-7,CATMTPADYEQYF,TGTGCCACCATGACCCCAGCGGACTACGAGCAGTACTTC
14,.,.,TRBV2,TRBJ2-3,CASNRRPGTDTQYF,TGTGCCAGCAATCGGCGACCTGGCACAGATACGCAGTATTTT
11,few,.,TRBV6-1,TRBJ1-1,CASSTDSKAFF,TGTGCCAGCAGTACGGACAGTAAAGCTTTCTTT
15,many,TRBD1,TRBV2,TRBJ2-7,CASSGAGGTSYEQYF,TGTGCCAGCAGTGGCGCAGGGGGTACTTCCTACGAGCAGTACTTC
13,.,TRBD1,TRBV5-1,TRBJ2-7,CASSPDRVGEQYF,TGCGCCAGCAGCCCGGACAGGGTGGGGGAGCAGTACTTC
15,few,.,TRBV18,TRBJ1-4,CASSPPGRPGEKLFF,TGTGCCAGCTCACCACCAGGCAGGCCGGGGGAAAAACTGTTTTTT
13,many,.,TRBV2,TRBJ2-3,CASRPDAEDTQYF,TGTGCCAGCAGGCCCGACGCCGAGGATACGCAGTATTTT
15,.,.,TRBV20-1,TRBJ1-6,CSARDSEGSRSPLHF,TGCAGTGCTAGAGATAGTGAGGGAAGCAGATCACCCCTCCACTTT
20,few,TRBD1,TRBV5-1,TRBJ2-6,CASSLGSTRDRASGANVLTF,TGCGCCAGCAGCTTGGGTTCTACAAGGGACAGGGCTTCTGGGGCCAACGTCCTGACTTTC
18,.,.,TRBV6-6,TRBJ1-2,CASSYSPTGLGLFDGYTF,TGTGCCAGCAGTTACTCGCCCACTGGCCTGGGGCTATTTGATGGCTACACCTTC
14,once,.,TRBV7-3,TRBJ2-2,CASSLTRTPGELFF,TGTGCCAGCAGCTTAACCCGCACACCCGGGGAGCTGTTTTTT
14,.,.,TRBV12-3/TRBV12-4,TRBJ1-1,CASWREQGYTEAFF,TGTGCCAGCTGGCGGGAACAGGGATACACTGAAGCTTTCTTT
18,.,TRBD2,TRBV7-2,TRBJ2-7,CASSLEGTSGRAWYEQYF,TGTGCCAGCAGCTTAGAGGGGACTAGCGGGAGGGCCTGGTACGAGCAGTACTTC
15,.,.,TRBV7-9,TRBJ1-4,CASSRSIQENEKLFF,TGTGCCAGCAGCCGCTCTATTCAGGAAAATGAAAAACTGTTTTTT
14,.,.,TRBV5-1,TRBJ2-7,CASSLDSVGYEQYF,TGCGCCAGCAGCTTGGACTCGGTCGGCTACGAGCAGTACTTC
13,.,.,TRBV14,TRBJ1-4,CASSQEFSSVVFF,TGTGCCAGCAGCCAAGAGTTCAGCTCGGTGGTGTTTTTT
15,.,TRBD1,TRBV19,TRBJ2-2,CASTSGTGTGGELFF,TGTGCCAGTACCTCCGGGACAGGGACGGGCGGGGAGCTGTTTTTT
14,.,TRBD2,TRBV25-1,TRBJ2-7,CASSLGLASNEQYF,TGTGCCAGCAGTCTGGGACTAGCGAGTAACGAGCAGTACTTC
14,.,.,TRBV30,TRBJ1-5,CAWSTSPGAQPQHF,TGTGCCTGGAGTACTTCCCCGGGAGCTCAGCCCCAGCATTTT
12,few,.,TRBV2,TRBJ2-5,CASSSDGQTQYF,TGTGCCAGCAGCTCCGACGGCCAGACCCAGTACTTC
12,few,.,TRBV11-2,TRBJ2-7,CASSMTPWEQYF,TGTGCCAGCAGCATGACACCCTGGGAGCAGTACTTC
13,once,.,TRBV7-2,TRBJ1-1,CASSGRWYTEAFF,TGTGCCAGCAGCGGGCGGTGGTACACTGAAGCTTTCTTT
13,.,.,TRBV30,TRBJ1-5,CAWTSGRDQPQHF,TGTGCCTGGACCTCAGGGCGAGATCAGCCCCAGCATTTT
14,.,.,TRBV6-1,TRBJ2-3,CASSQDRNTDTQYF,TGTGCCAGCAGCCAGGACCGAAACACAGATACGCAGTATTTT
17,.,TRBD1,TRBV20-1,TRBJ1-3,CSASPWDRGLFGNTIYF,TGCAGTGCTAGTCCCTGGGACAGGGGCCTTTTTGGAAACACCATATATTTT
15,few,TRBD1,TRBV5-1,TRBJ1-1,CASSSGQGKNTEAFF,TGCGCCAGCAGCTCGGGACAGGGGAAGAACACTGAAGCTTTCTTT
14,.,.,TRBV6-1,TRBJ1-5,CASSEANRNQPQHF,TGTGCCAGCAGTGAAGCTAACAGAAATCAGCCCCAGCATTTT
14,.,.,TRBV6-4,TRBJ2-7,CASSAEGSSYEQYF,TGTGCCAGCAGTGCGGAGGGAAGCTCCTACGAGCAGTACTTC
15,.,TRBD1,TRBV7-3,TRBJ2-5,CASSRTGRMRETQYF,TGTGCCAGCAGCCGGACAGGGCGCATGCGGGAGACCCAGTACTTC
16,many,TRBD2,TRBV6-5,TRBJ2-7,CASSYSRRTRPYEQYF,TGTGCCAGCAGTTACTCGAGGAGGACTAGACCCTACGAGCAGTACTTC
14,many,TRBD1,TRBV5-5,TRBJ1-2,CASSPRGRDYGYTF,TGTGCCAGCAGCCCCAGGGGGCGCGACTATGGCTACACCTTC
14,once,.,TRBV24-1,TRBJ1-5,CATSDGGSSQPQHF,TGTGCCACCAGCGATGGAGGGAGCAGTCAGCCCCAGCATTTT
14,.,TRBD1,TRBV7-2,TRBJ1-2,CASSLGGTAQSYTF,TGTGCCAGCAGCTTAGGTGGGACAGCACAAAGCTACACCTTC
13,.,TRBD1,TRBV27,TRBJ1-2,CASNGQGKDGYTF,TGTGCCAGCAATGGACAGGGGAAGGATGGCTACACCTTC
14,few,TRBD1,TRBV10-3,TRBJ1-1,CAVNPGQGYTEAFF,TGTGCCGTCAACCCCGGACAGGGCTACACTGAAGCTTTCTTT
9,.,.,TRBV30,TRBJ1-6,CAWGQPLHF,TGTGCCTGGGGCCAACCCCTCCACTTT
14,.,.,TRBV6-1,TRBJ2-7,CASSRPQGPYEQYF,TGTGCCAGCAGTCGCCCCCAAGGACCTTACGAGCAGTACTTC
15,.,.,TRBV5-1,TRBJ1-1,CASSSQGGQNTEAFF,TGCGCCAGCAGCTCCCAAGGGGGACAGAACACTGAAGCTTTCTTT
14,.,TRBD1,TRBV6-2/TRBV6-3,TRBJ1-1,CASRASGGGTEAFF,TGTGCCAGCAGAGCCTCAGGGGGAGGGACTGAAGCTTTCTTT
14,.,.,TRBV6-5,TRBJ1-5,CASSSSRASQPQHF,TGTGCCAGCAGTTCCTCGCGGGCTTCTCAGCCCCAGCATTTT
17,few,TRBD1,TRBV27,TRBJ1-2,CASSSISQGRESYGYTF,TGTGCCAGCAGTTCAATCTCACAGGGGAGGGAGAGCTATGGCTACACCTTC
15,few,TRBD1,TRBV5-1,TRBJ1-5,CASSDGTAGNQPQHF,TGCGCCAGCAGCGACGGGACAGCAGGAAATCAGCCCCAGCATTTT
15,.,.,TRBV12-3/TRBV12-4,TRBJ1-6,CASSLAGNKYSPLHF,TGTGCCAGCAGTCTAGCCGGGAACAAGTATTCACCCCTCCACTTT
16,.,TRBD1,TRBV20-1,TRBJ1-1,CSARDWTGGVGTEAFF,TGCAGTGCTAGAGACTGGACAGGGGGCGTAGGTACTGAAGCTTTCTTT
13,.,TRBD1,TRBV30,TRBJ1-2,CAWSATGGDGYTF,TGTGCCTGGAGTGCAACAGGGGGGGATGGCTACACCTTC